Listed here are 8 T cell receptor beta chains from one sample, sequenced in a study of identical twins. TCRdb fed the 5' RACE reads into MiXCR, producing one record per CDR3 protein. The sample lists 1.5 million to 2 million distinct CDR3 sequences, about 32% occurring once. Sequenced: cord blood. The receptor set was obtained from a newborn girl in good health.

This clonotype was detected a few times. The chain combines TRBV28 with TRBJ2-1, with 11 bases fitting TRBD2. The end of the DNA fits TRBJ2-7 better, so the J call may be wrong. The V gene's germline CDR1 is MDHEN and CDR2 SYDVKM. The CDR3 has 16 residues. The DNA for the CDR3 is TGTGCCAGCAGTCCCACTAGCGGGAGATACTACAATGAGCAGTACTTC. Translated: CASSPTSGRYYNEQYF.

This clonotype was seen more than once but under ten times. The rearrangement links TRBV28 to TRBJ1-2; unclear D gene. Germline V CDR1 and CDR2: MDHEN, SYDVKM. This CDR3 has 13 residues. V was pared by 3 bases and J by 5 bases, with 10 bases between. CDR3 DNA sequence: TGTGCCAGCAGTTTCCAGTCCGCTTATGGCTACACCTTC. Protein product: CASSFQSAYGYTF.

The J gene is TRBJ2-1, the V gene TRBV15; 11 nucleotides agree with TRBD2. Germline trimming cut 2 bases from V and 6 bases from J; bases unmatched to any gene: 3. Germline-derived CDR1 and CDR2 are LNHNV and YYDKDF (reference sequence). The CDR3 runs to 15 residues. The CDR3 reads CATSRKGTSGNEQFF. The CDR3, as DNA: TGTGCCACCAGCAGAAAAGGGACTAGCGGCAATGAGCAGTTCTTC.

The V gene is TRBV4-2, the J gene TRBJ2-4, with D uncertain. Germline CDR1 is LGHNA and CDR2 is YNFKEQ. The CDR3 contains 11 residues. Trimming cost V 7 bases and J 6 bases, with 7 bases left between them. CDR3 nucleotide sequence: TGTGCCAGCACCGCCGGAAACATTCAGTACTTC. It encodes CASTAGNIQYF.

This sequence joins TRBV5-4 and TRBJ2-1, with D tentatively TRBD2 (5 bases). Between the trimmed V and J ends, which lost 1 base and 4 bases, there was a span of 15 bases. From germline, CDR1 is SGHNT and CDR2 YYREEE (reference sequence). The CDR3 runs 16 residues. CDR3 DNA: TGTGCCAGCAGCTTGTCGGCGGGCCCGATATACAATGAGCAGTTCTTC. Residues: CASSLSAGPIYNEQFF.

This clonotype was observed a handful of times. The chain employs TRBV7-2 and TRBJ2-7; D is undetermined. The germline gives CDR1 SGHTA, CDR2 FQGNSA. There are 13 residues in the CDR3. The germline V and J ends were trimmed by 1 base and 5 bases, with 9 bases remaining between them. CDR3 nucleotide sequence: TGTGCCAGCAGCTTAGGAACCGTCCACGAGCAGTACTTC. Amino acids: CASSLGTVHEQYF.

Comment on this clonotype: The germline gene is not matched at one end of the junction; a read error may be the cause. The J gene is TRBJ2-3, the V gene TRBV7-9; D remains unclear. There are 15 residues in the CDR3. From germline, CDR1 is SEHNR and CDR2 FQNEAQ (reference sequence). The CDR3 here is CAGSLGPDFTDTQYF. For the CDR3, the DNA is TGTGCCGGCAGCTTGGGTCCGGATTTCACAGATACGCAGTATTTT.

This clonotype was seen a handful of times. A read error may produce the germline difference seen at one junction end. V usage is TRBV6-5 and J usage is TRBJ1-2; D remains unclear. The CDR3 extends over 13 amino acids. Germline CDR1 and CDR2: MNHEY and SVGAGI. DNA for the CDR3: TGTGCCAGTAGTTACAGACTGCGAGGGGGCTACACCTTC. This codes for CASSYRLRGGYTF.